The next 16 T cell receptor beta chains were all read from a single sample in a study of cytomegalovirus exposure and HLA in healthy donors. Both 60 Vbeta primers and 13 Jbeta primers went into the PCR. Assay used: immunoSEQ multiplex PCR; TCRdb lists only in-frame clones, some missing. The data show 110,000 to 150,000 clones, with approximately 80% seen just once and less than 1.5% held by the top ten. Sequencing used PBMCs. The receptors were sampled from a male donor in good health and CMV-seropositive.

The chain has TRBV5-1 and TRBJ1-1; possible D gene TRBD1, 6 bases. Trimming took off 4 bases at V and 7 bases at J, with 11 bases between the two ends. Germline CDR1 and CDR2: SGHRS and YFSETQ. This CDR3 comprises 12 residues. Written as DNA, the CDR3 is TGCGCCAGCAGCATGACAGGCCTTGAAGCTTTCTTT. Its translation is CASSMTGLEAFF.

This chain joins TRBV5-1 and TRBJ1-1; 8 bases align to TRBD1. The CDR3 loop spans 19 amino acids. Germline-derived CDR1 and CDR2 are SGHRS and YFSETQ. The V segment lost 3 bases and the J segment 0 bases; nucleotides outside the gene matches: 16. This CDR3 is CASSSPRGRRLMMNTEAFF. The CDR3 nucleotides are TGCGCCAGCAGCTCACCCAGGGGGCGTAGATTAATGATGAACACTGAAGCTTTCTTT.

The V gene is TRBV5-4, the J gene TRBJ1-4; TRBD1 might be the D (6 bases). The CDR3 sequence is 15 residues long. Trimming pared 2 bases from V and 3 bases from J, leaving 11 bases between. Germline V gene sequence: CDR1 SGHNT, CDR2 YYREEE (reference sequence). The CDR3 is CASSFGGAPNEKLFF. Here the CDR3 DNA reads TGTGCCAGCAGCTTTGGGGGGGCTCCTAATGAAAAACTGTTTTTT.

Of note for this clone: A junction boundary mismatches the germline segment, possibly from a read error. The V and J genes are TRBV4-1 and TRBJ1-2; no clear D. Germline V lookup: CDR1 MGHRA, CDR2 YSYEKL. The CDR3 runs 12 residues. The CDR3 DNA sequence: TGCGCCAGCAGCCAAGAGGTTTGGGCAGTCCACTTC. It specifies CASSQEVWAVHF.

V usage is TRBV11-2 and J usage is TRBJ2-7; D remains ambiguous. The CDR3 is 15 amino acids. Germline V gives CDR1 SGHAT, CDR2 FQNNGV. The V end lost 5 bases, the J end lost 6 bases, and 20 bases lay between the germline ends. The CDR3, as DNA: TGTGCCAGCAGCCCCATCGGTATCCCTCTCCTCGAGCAGTACTTC. This codes for CASSPIGIPLLEQYF. The full variable domain, rest sourced from reference TRBV11-2 and TRBJ2-7, is EAGVAQSPRYKIIEKRQSVAFWCNPISGHATLYWYQQILGQGPKLLIQFQNNGVVDDSQLPKDRFSAERLKGVDSTLKIQPAKLEDSAVYLCASSPIGIPLLEQYFGPGTRLTVT.

The chain recombines TRBV6-4 with TRBJ2-1; TRBD1 matches at 7 bases. Germline CDR1 MRHNA, CDR2 SNTAGT. With V trimmed by 5 bases and J by 0 bases, 4 bases remained unmatched. This CDR3 has 15 amino acids. This CDR3 is CASSSDRSSYNEQFF. The DNA of the CDR3 is TGTGCCAGCAGTTCGGACAGGAGCTCCTACAATGAGCAGTTCTTC.

V and J are TRBV5-1 and TRBJ2-7; 9 nucleotides line up with TRBD2. V was pared by 0 bases and J by 0 bases, with 4 bases of the junction left unmatched. The V gene's germline CDR1 is SGHRS and CDR2 YFSETQ. The CDR3 is 16 amino acids. CDR3 sequence reads: CASSLGLAGPSYEQYF. In nucleotides, the CDR3 is TGCGCCAGCAGCTTGGGTCTAGCGGGACCCTCCTACGAGCAGTACTTC.

The chain has TRBV29-1 and TRBJ1-1, with 8 positions matching TRBD1. V was clipped by 5 bases and J by 6 bases; unmatched bases: 8. CDR3 length equals 13 residues. The V gene's germline CDR1 is SQVTM and CDR2 ANQGSEA. CDR3 region: CSVPTGVKAEAFF. The CDR3 DNA reads TGCAGCGTTCCGACAGGGGTGAAGGCTGAAGCTTTCTTT.

As regards this clone: A read error may produce the germline difference seen at one junction end. V gene TRBV7-9 combines with J gene TRBJ1-2; D might be TRBD1 (6 bases). CDR1 and CDR2 (germline): SEHNR, FQNEAQ (reference sequence). This CDR3 is built from 15 residues. CDR3 bases: TGTTCCAGCAGCGCCAACAGGGCTTCCGGCTATGGCTACACCTTC. Protein: CSSSANRASGYGYTF.

The chain links TRBV11-3 to TRBJ2-7; 7 bases match TRBD2. Germline V gene data show CDR1 as SGHNT and CDR2 as YENEEA. The CDR3 is made up of 17 amino acids. Trimming cost V 2 bases and J 6 bases; bases outside gene matches: 16. CDR3 coding DNA: TGTGCCAGCAGCTTAAGTCGCCCCCTCGGGGGGAGTGGCGAGCAGTACTTC. Its translation: CASSLSRPLGGSGEQYF. Variable domain in full (rest from reference TRBV11-3 and TRBJ2-7): EAGVVQSPRYKIIEKKQPVAFWCNPISGHNTLYWYLQNLGQGPELLIRYENEEAVDDSQLPKDRFSAERLKGVDSTLKIQPAELGDSAVYLCASSLSRPLGGSGEQYFGPGTRLTVT.

This clone has a handful of counts. The chain carries TRBV19 and TRBJ2-4; a possible D gene is TRBD1 (6 bases). Trimming stripped 3 bases from V and 3 bases from J, with 12 bases between. Germline CDR1 is LNHDA and CDR2 is SQIVND (reference sequence). This CDR3 has 15 amino acids. CDR3 protein: CASSIRQVDKNIQYF. Here the CDR3 DNA reads TGTGCCAGTAGTATTAGACAGGTGGACAAAAACATTCAGTACTTC.

V is TRBV6-5 and J is TRBJ2-2; 10 bases are a match to TRBD1. Germline CDR1 reads MNHEY; CDR2 reads SVGAGI. The CDR3 contains 16 residues. The ends lost 0 bases at V and 5 bases at J; junction bases unmatched: 3. CDR3 sequence (DNA): TGTGCCAGCAGTTACTCGGGACAGGGGCGGACCGGGGAGCTGTTTTTT. Protein: CASSYSGQGRTGELFF.

The genes are TRBV6-5 and TRBJ2-3; D is perhaps TRBD1 (6 bases). This CDR3 is 15 amino acids long. In germline, CDR1 is MNHEY, CDR2 SVGAGI. Trimming cost V 3 bases and J 0 bases, with 10 bases left between them. This CDR3 is CASSYRGGSTDTQYF. CDR3 nucleotides: TGTGCCAGCAGTTATCGAGGGGGTAGCACAGATACGCAGTATTTT.

This clone was found a few times. CDR3 nucleotide sequence: TGTGCCACCATCCCGGGTGCGGGGGATGGGGGCTACGAGCAGTACTTC. It translates to CATIPGAGDGGYEQYF. V and J are TRBV10-3 and TRBJ2-7; TRBD2 matches at 7 bases. The V gene end was trimmed by 10 bases and the J gene end by 3 bases; junction bases not matched to a gene: 18. Germline values: CDR1 ENHRY, CDR2 SYGVKD. The CDR3 loop spans 16 amino acids.

This clone was seen more than once but under ten times. The chain couples TRBV5-1 to TRBJ2-1; 8 bases align to TRBD2. This CDR3 contains 15 residues. V was pared by 1 base and J by 9 bases, with 9 bases of the junction left unmatched. Germline assignment: CDR1 SGHRS and CDR2 YFSETQ. The CDR3 is CASSLRAGVVAEQFF. Here the CDR3 DNA reads TGCGCCAGCAGCTTGAGAGCGGGAGTGGTGGCTGAGCAGTTCTTC.

This chain joins TRBV5-1 and TRBJ2-1; TRBD1 aligns across 9 bases. Germline V gene sequence: CDR1 SGHRS, CDR2 YFSETQ. The V segment lost 4 bases and the J segment 9 bases; nucleotides outside the gene matches: 8. This CDR3 has 14 amino acids. The CDR3 DNA follows: TGCGCCAGCAGCCTAGGGACAGGGCCGGGTGAGCAGTTCTTC. This translates into CASSLGTGPGEQFF. Filled out from reference TRBV5-1 and TRBJ2-1, the complete variable domain reads KAGVTQTPRYLIKTRGQQVTLSCSPISGHRSVSWYQQTPGQGLQFLFEYFSETQRNKGNFPGRFSGRQFSNSRSEMNVSTLELGDSALYLCASSLGTGPGEQFFGPGTRLTVL.